The entry that follows covers one TCR beta chain sequence. The record originates from a study of blood T cell repertoires in COVID-19. At the level of the study: The United States, Italy and Spain were the sources of the acute and convalescent COVID-19 samples.

Clones were sequenced by immunoSEQ multiplex PCR, and TCRdb holds only the in-frame ones, with some missing. The table lists around 150,000 clones, around nine tenths of them singletons. The CDR3 totals 14 residues. The germline V gene encodes CDR1 MNHEY and CDR2 SMNVEV (reference sequence). Deletions cut 0 bases from V and 10 bases from J, with 10 bases between. The chain couples TRBV27 to TRBJ1-6; D ambiguous. Sequenced sample: peripheral blood. This sequence was found in a woman aged 70-85 years with COVID-19, enrolled during active disease. The CDR3 loop reads CASSLSSGQSPLHF. As DNA, the CDR3 is TGTGCCAGCAGTTTATCCTCAGGTCAATCACCCCTCCACTTT.